This T cell receptor (beta chain) is from a study of spatial heterogeneity in lung cancer. Stated time point: sample taken at primary tumor resection. The study sequenced unsorted whole RNA from tumor, nontumor lung or frozen PBMC. Patients with untreated early-stage non-small cell lung cancer, numbering 55 to 75, were the donors. This clonotype appeared a few times. Using its own MiXCR run on the 5' RACE reads, TCRdb lists one record per CDR3 protein. The profile shows 5,100 or so distinct CDR3 sequences, around 28% of them singletons. The sequenced sample was PBMCs, obtained at surgery. The clonotype originates from a male donor with early-stage non-small cell lung cancer.

The CDR3 bases are TGTGCCAGCAACTCAAGGACAGGGTCTCTCAATGAGCAGTTCTTC. Translated, it gives CASNSRTGSLNEQFF. The rearrangement uses TRBV6-1 and TRBJ2-1; 8 nucleotides match TRBD1. This CDR3 comprises 15 residues. Trimming removed 7 bases from V and 6 bases from J; junction bases left unmatched: 11. CDR1 is MNHNS, CDR2 SASEGT, per germline.